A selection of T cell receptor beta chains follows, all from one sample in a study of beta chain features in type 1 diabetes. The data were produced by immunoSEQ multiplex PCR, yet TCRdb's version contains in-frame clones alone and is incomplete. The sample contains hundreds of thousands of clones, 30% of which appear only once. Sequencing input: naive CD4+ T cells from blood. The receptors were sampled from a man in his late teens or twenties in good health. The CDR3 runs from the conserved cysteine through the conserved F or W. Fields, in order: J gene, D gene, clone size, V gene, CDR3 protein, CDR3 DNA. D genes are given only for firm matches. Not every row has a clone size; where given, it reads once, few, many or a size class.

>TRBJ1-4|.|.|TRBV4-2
CASSQDPREKLFF
TGTGCCAGCAGCCAAGATCCCAGGGAAAAACTGTTTTTT
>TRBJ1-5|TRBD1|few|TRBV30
CAWSVGGSQPQHF
TGTGCCTGGAGTGTAGGGGGCTCTCAGCCCCAGCATTTT
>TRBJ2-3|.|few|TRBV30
CAWSVTDTQYF
TGTGCCTGGAGTGTTACAGATACGCAGTATTTT
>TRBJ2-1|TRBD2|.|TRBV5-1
CASSLGLAVEQFF
TGCGCCAGCAGCTTGGGACTAGCCGTTGAGCAGTTCTTC
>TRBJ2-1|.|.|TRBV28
CASSPPRQSYNEQFF
TGTGCCAGCAGTCCGCCCCGCCAATCCTACAATGAGCAGTTCTTC
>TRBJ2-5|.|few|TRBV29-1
CSARKGRLETQYF
TGCAGCGCGCGCAAGGGGAGGTTAGAGACCCAGTACTTC
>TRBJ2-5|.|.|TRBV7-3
CASSPGSNVGETQYF
TGTGCCAGCAGCCCGGGATCAAACGTAGGGGAGACCCAGTACTTC
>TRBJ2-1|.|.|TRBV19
CASSIEGTYNEQFF
TGTGCCAGTAGTATCGAGGGGACCTACAATGAGCAGTTCTTC
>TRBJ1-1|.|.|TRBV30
CAWSESGIDTEAFF
TGTGCCTGGAGTGAAAGTGGGATTGACACTGAAGCTTTCTTT
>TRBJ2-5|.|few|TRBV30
CACSGRFGEQYF
TGTGCCTGCAGCGGACGGTTTGGGGAGCAGTACTTC
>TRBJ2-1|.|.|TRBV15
CATTPLDSYYNEQFF
TGTGCCACCACCCCCCTCGACTCCTACTACAATGAGCAGTTCTTC
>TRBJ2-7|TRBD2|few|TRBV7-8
CASSLAAGVVEQYF
TGTGCCAGCAGCCTGGCAGCGGGAGTAGTCGAGCAGTACTTC
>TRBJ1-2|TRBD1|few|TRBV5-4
CASSSRGLPYGYTF
TGTGCCAGCAGCAGCAGGGGGCTCCCCTATGGCTACACCTTC
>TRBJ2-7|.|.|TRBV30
CAWNIGGYEQYF
TGTGCCTGGAATATCGGGGGCTACGAGCAGTACTTC
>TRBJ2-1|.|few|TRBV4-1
CASSQSGLIDNEQFF
TGCGCCAGCAGTCAGTCTGGGCTCATCGACAATGAGCAGTTCTTC
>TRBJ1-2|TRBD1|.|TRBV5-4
CASRPGQDVYGYTF
TGTGCCAGCAGACCTGGACAGGACGTCTATGGCTACACCTTC
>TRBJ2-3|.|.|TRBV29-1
CSATLSTDTQYF
TGCAGCGCTACTCTAAGCACAGATACGCAGTATTTT
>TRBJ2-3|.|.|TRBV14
CASSQNLDRPGDTQYF
TGTGCCAGCAGCCAGAACCTGGACAGACCGGGAGATACGCAGTATTTT
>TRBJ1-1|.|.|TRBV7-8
CAVGASGTEAFF
TGTGCCGTGGGGGCTTCGGGCACTGAAGCTTTCTTT
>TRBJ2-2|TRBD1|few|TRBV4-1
CASSQTGVKTGELFF
TGCGCCAGCAGCCAGACAGGGGTAAAGACCGGGGAGCTGTTTTTT
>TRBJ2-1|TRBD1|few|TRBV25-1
CASRASQGEGGNEQFF
TGTGCCAGCAGAGCCTCCCAGGGGGAAGGGGGCAATGAGCAGTTCTTC
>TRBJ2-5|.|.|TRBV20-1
CSAGITQYF
TGCAGTGCTGGGATAACCCAGTACTTC
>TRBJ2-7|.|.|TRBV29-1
CSVEGGGSSYEQYF
TGCAGCGTTGAAGGGGGGGGCAGCTCCTACGAGCAGTACTTC